These 6 T cell receptor beta chains originate from one sample sequenced in a study of T cells in Graves' hyperthyroidism and ophthalmopathy (dated by TCRdb to the late 2010s). Receptor libraries were prepared by multiplex PCR. Sequencing used an Illumina HiSeq 2000. TCR beta CDR3 regions were amplified from RNA transcripts. A first-round RT-PCR of the TCR CDR3 used the HTBI primer set with the Qiagen OneStep RT-PCR kit. Through fastp at Q25 and MiXCR, TCRdb rebuilt clones from the public reads, retaining in-frame beta chains. Rows are combined by CDR3 protein, so each entry shows the most common genes and DNA. Present in this sample are under 700,000 distinct CDR3 sequences, about half of which were seen just once. Clones ranked in the top ten supply 6.5% to 9% of the sample. Sequencing input: peripheral blood or thyroid tissue (not recorded which). The receptors shown here come from a woman aged 18-29 years with Graves' hyperthyroidism. Donor details come from another sample of the same person, matched by shared clones.

V gene TRBV24-1 combines with J gene TRBJ2-2; either TRBD1 or TRBD2 may supply D (6 bases each). This CDR3 has 16 residues. V was shortened by 0 bases and J by 4 bases, with 11 bases between the two germline ends. In germline, CDR1 is KGHDR, CDR2 SFDVKD. The CDR3 protein is CATSDLQQGGTGELFF. The CDR3, as DNA: TGTGCCACCAGTGATTTGCAACAGGGAGGCACCGGGGAGCTGTTTTTT.

This clonotype was observed at least ten times. The V gene is TRBV19, the J gene TRBJ2-7; D possibly corresponds to TRBD1 (5 bases). The CDR3 consists of 13 residues. The V gene's germline CDR1 is LNHDA and CDR2 SQIVND (reference sequence). Trimming shortened V by 5 bases and J by 5 bases, and 13 bases separated the two germline ends. CDR3: CASSLGRVDEQYF. For the CDR3, the DNA is TGTGCCAGTAGTCTGGGCAGGGTAGACGAGCAGTACTTC.

This clonotype showed up many times. The chain combines TRBV7-2 with TRBJ2-7; 8 nucleotides line up with TRBD1. The germline V gene encodes CDR1 SGHTA and CDR2 FQGNSA. V lost 5 bases, J lost 7 bases, and 7 bases stayed unmatched. The CDR3 consists of 13 residues. The CDR3 region has the DNA TGTGCCAGCAGCGTGAGGACAGGGAATGAGCAGTACTTC. Translating gives CASSVRTGNEQYF. Combining the CDR3 with reference TRBV7-2 and TRBJ2-7 gives the whole variable domain GAGVSQSPSNKVTEKGKDVELRCDPISGHTALYWYRQSLGQGLEFLIYFQGNSAPDKSGLPSDRFSAERTGGSVSTLTIQRTQQEDSAVYLCASSVRTGNEQYFGPGTRLTVT.

This chain uses TRBV7-6 with TRBJ2-7; TRBD2 aligns across 11 bases. Germline assignment: CDR1 SGHVS and CDR2 FNYEAQ. The junction had 7 bases not matched to a gene; V was cut back by 5 bases and J by 4 bases. The CDR3 runs to 15 residues. The CDR3 loop reads CASSDPLAGVYEQYF. CDR3 coding DNA: TGTGCCAGCAGCGACCCACTAGCGGGAGTTTACGAGCAGTACTTC.

There are a few counts of this clonotype. The CDR3 bases are TGTGCCAGCACCGACAGGGGATGGGGAGAGACCCAGTACTTC. This sequence encodes CASTDRGWGETQYF. The genes are TRBV10-3 and TRBJ2-5, with 8 bases matching TRBD1. J gave up 4 bases and V 10 bases, and 11 bases lay outside the gene matches. The CDR3 is 14 residues long. CDR1 is ENHRY, CDR2 SYGVKD, per germline.

About this clonotype: This may stem from a read error, because a much larger clone lies one nucleotide away. The chain joins TRBV19 to TRBJ1-3; no firm D call. Trimming removed 4 bases from V and 0 bases from J, with 7 bases in between. This CDR3 is 14 amino acids long. Germline CDR1 LNHDA, CDR2 SQIVND (reference sequence). CDR3 DNA: TGTGCCAGTAGTACGCAGTTCTCTGGAAACACCATATATTTT. Translating it yields CASSTQFSGNTIYF.